This TCR beta chain originates from a study of blood T cell repertoires in COVID-19 (dated by TCRdb to 2018 to 2021). Looking at the study overall: Collaborator samples came from the United States, Italy and Spain and covered acute and convalescent phases of COVID-19. Samples were obtained from the ongoing ImmuneRACE study (first 160 participants) and from over 1,000 subjects provided by 6 global collaborators. The dataset comprised deeply sampled blood TCRbeta repertoires from subjects exposed to, actively infected with, or recovered from COVID-19. Nearly every sample came with metadata listing a de-identified subject ID, COVID-19 status, age in years and sex. HLA class I and class II types, where available, came from metadata supplied by the sample provider rather than from assay-based typing. The repertoires were released in a freely available public database meant as a resource for research on the immune response to SARS-CoV-2. The material from the prospective study consisted of cDNA or gDNA derived from T cells, B-cell-depleted T cells, or PBMCs. Findings and caveats that apply to the study as a whole: Clinical and demographic metadata were provided uncurated, with the amount varying by source and participant.

TCRbeta CDR3 regions were amplified from genomic DNA using the immunoSEQ Assay, a bias-controlled multiplex PCR. Per the authors' processing: The number of nucleated cells in each sample was estimated from the amplification of reference gene primers within the assay. Sequence reads were collapsed and filtered to measure the absolute abundance of every unique TCRbeta CDR3 rearrangement. For each sample, productive Simpson clonality was calculated as the square root of Simpson's diversity index over productive rearrangements. TCRdb took over this immuneACCESS table, retaining in-frame rearrangements with V and J assigned. Such tables are incomplete; in checked studies, under half of the missing clones stem from an unresolved V gene, and the remainder is unexplained. D and trimming come from the DNA, and the V and J calls and clone size come from that table. In this sample the table shows approximately 100,000 clones, 80% to 90% of which occur a single time. More than 14% of the sample is taken by the ten largest.

As for this clone: Its antigen remains undetermined. No quality values exist for individual bases; no much larger clone is one base distant.

Whole blood was collected in K2EDTA tubes by collaborating institutions according to the institutions' own protocols. For TCRbeta analysis, collaborator samples were shipped as frozen whole blood, as isolated PBMCs, or as DNA extracted from either sample type. The CDR3, cysteine through phenylalanine, is 11 amino acids long. Just CDR3 DNA is preserved here, 33 bases in frame from base 1. The V end loses 5 bases and the J end loses 4 bases, and a stretch of 6 bases separates them. Sequenced: peripheral blood. The rearranged chain carries TRBV12-3 or TRBV12-4 and TRBJ2-7; 5 matching bases give a weak D call of TRBD1. This clonotype originated in a man in his forties or fifties with acute or convalescent COVID-19. The CDR3 sequence is CASSQGYEQYF. The DNA sequence follows: TGTGCCAGCAGTCAGGGTTACGAGCAGTACTTC.